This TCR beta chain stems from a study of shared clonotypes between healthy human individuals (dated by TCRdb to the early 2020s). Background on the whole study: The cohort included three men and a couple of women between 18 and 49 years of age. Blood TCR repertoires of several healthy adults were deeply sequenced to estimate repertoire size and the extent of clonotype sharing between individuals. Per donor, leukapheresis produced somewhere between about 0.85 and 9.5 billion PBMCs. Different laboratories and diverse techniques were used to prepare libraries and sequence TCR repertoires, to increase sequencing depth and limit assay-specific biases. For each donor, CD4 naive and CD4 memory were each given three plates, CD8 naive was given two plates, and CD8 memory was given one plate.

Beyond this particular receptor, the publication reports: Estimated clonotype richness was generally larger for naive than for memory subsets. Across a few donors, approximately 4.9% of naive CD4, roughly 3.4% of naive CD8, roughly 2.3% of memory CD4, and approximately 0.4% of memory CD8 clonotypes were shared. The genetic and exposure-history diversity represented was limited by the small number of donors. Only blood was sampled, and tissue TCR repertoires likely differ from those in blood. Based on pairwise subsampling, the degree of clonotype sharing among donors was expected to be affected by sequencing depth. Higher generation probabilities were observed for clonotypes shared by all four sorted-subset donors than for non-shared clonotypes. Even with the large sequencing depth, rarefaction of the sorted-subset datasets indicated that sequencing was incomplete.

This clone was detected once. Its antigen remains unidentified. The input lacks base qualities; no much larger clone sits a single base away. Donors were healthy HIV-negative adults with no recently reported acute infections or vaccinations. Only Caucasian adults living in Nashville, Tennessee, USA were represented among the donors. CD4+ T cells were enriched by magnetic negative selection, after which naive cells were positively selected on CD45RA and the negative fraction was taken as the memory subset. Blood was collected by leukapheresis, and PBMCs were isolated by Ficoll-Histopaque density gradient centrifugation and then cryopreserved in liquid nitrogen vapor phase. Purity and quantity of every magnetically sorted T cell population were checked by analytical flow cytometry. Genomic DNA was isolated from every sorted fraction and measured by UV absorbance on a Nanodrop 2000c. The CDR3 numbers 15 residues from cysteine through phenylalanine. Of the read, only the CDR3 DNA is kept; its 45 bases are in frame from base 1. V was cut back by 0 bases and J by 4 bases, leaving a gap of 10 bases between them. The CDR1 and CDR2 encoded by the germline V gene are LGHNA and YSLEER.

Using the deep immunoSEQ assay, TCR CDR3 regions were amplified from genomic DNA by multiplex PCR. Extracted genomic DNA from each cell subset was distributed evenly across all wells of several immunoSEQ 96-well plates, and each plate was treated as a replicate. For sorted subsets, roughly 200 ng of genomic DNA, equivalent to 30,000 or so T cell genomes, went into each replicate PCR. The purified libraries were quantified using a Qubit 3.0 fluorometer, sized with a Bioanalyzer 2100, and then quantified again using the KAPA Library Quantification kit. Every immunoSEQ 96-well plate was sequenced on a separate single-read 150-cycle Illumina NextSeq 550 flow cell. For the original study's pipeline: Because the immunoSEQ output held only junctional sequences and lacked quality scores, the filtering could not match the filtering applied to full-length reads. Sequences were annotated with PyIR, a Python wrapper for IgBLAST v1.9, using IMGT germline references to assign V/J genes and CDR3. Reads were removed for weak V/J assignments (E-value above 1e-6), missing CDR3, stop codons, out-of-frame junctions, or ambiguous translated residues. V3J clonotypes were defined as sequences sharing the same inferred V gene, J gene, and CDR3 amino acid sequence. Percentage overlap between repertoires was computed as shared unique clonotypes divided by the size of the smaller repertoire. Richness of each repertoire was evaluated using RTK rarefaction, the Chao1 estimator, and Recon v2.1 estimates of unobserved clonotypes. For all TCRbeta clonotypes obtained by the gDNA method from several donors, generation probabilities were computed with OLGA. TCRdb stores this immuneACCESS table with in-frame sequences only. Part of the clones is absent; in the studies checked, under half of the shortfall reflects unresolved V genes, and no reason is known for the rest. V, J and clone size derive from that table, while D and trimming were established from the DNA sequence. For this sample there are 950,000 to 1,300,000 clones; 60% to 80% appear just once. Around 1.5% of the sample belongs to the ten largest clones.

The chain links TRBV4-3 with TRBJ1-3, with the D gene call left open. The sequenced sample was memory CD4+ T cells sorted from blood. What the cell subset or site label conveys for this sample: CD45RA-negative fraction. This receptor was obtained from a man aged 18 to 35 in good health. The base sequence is TGCGCCAGCAGCCAAGAGGTCGTGCGGGGAAACACCATATATTTT. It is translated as CASSQEVVRGNTIYF.